Described below is a single T cell receptor (beta chain) sequence and its context. Its specificity is not known. This entry belongs to a study of T cell clonotyping in hematopoietic cell transplantation. Whole-study findings and limits: Pathologically expanded recipient clonotypes increased progressively from day 30 to day 180 as diversity fell. Graft donor and pretransplant recipient Inverse Simpson Index values predicted broader posttransplant TCR diversity.

Recipients were bled about 28 days pretransplant and at posttransplant days 30, 100, 180. Here immunoSEQ multiplex PCR was the method, and the copy in TCRdb shows in-frame clones only, minus some. The profile shows thousands of clones, about 77% of them singletons. CDR3 length: 14 amino acids. Trimming stripped 6 bases from V and 5 bases from J, with 13 bases between. Germline V gene sequence: CDR1 MNHNY, CDR2 SVGAGI (reference sequence). Here the sequenced sample was PBMCs, taken 100 days after allogeneic stem cell transplant. The source of this sequence is a female patient in her thirties or forties who had an allogeneic stem cell transplant, so the T cells may come from the graft donor. Some clones in this sample may be carry-over from other donors' samples. V and J are TRBV6-6 and TRBJ1-4; a weak D match, TRBD1 (5 bases). CDR3 region: CASRHRILNEKLFF. DNA of the CDR3: TGTGCCAGCAGGCACAGGATACTCAATGAAAAACTGTTTTTT.